These T cell receptor beta chains were read from a single sample in a study of OX40 agonist ivuxolimab in advanced cancers. TCRdb keeps only in-frame clones here, not all; method: immunoSEQ multiplex PCR. The top ten hold approximately 3.6% of the sample, which has tens of thousands of clones, roughly 90% seen once. The sample in question was CD4+ or CD8+ T cells sorted from blood, obtained in a trial of the OX40 agonist ivuxolimab. The receptors were gathered from an adult with an advanced solid tumor such as melanoma, head and neck, liver or kidney cancer. Both conserved end residues are part of each CDR3. The D gene is left open where the match is weak. Where a row states a size, it is once, few, many or the class of an expanded clone; other rows omit it.

abundance,d_gene,j_gene,v_gene,CDR3nt,CDR3aa
once,-,TRBJ2-5,TRBV7-2,TGTGCCAGCAGCTTAGGTCAAGAGACCCAGTACTTC,CASSLGQETQYF
-,TRBD2,TRBJ2-7,TRBV5-8,TGTGCCAGCAGCGAGGGACTATTCTACGAGCAGTACTTC,CASSEGLFYEQYF
-,-,TRBJ2-5,TRBV6-5,TGTGCCAGCAGTTACGTGGGGGGTCAAGAGACCCAGTACTTC,CASSYVGGQETQYF
once,-,TRBJ2-7,TRBV5-1,TGCGCCAGCAGCCTAGCTGGTAGCTACGAGCAGTACTTC,CASSLAGSYEQYF
-,TRBD1,TRBJ2-7,TRBV7-2,TGTGCCAGCAGCTTAGGACCGGGACAGGGGGCCTACGAGCAGTACTTC,CASSLGPGQGAYEQYF
medium-sized,-,TRBJ2-7,TRBV7-8,TGTGCCAGCAGCCCCACAGTGTCAGCCTACGAGCAGTACTTC,CASSPTVSAYEQYF
-,-,TRBJ1-5,TRBV19,TGTGCCAGTAGTTTCCCAGGGTTTCAGCCCCAGCATTTT,CASSFPGFQPQHF
-,-,TRBJ1-1,TRBV21-1,TGTGCCAGCAGCTTCCGGGAGAACACTGAAGCTTTCTTT,CASSFRENTEAFF
-,TRBD1,TRBJ2-7,TRBV7-9,TGTGCCAGCAGCTCTAACCCCGGGACAGGGACCCACGAGCAGTACTTC,CASSSNPGTGTHEQYF
-,TRBD1,TRBJ2-1,TRBV6-1,TGTGCCGGGAGGACAGGGACCAATGAGCAGTTCTTC,CAGRTGTNEQFF
-,-,TRBJ2-1,TRBV6-5,TGTGCCAGCAGTACCCGCCGGAGTGAGCAGTTCTTC,CASSTRRSEQFF
-,-,TRBJ1-1,TRBV18,TGTGCCAGCTCACCACCTCACGCCAATGAAGCTTTCTTT,CASSPPHANEAFF
-,TRBD1,TRBJ1-1,TRBV5-1,TGCGCCAGCAGGTACGGACAGGGAATGAACACTGAAGCTTTCTTT,CASRYGQGMNTEAFF
few,-,TRBJ2-7,TRBV6-5,TGTGCCAGCAGTTACTCGACTAGTGGCTACGAGCAGTACTTC,CASSYSTSGYEQYF
-,TRBD1,TRBJ1-2,TRBV6-4,TGTGCCAGCAGTGACATCTGGACAGGGCAGGCGTACCGGGGGGGCTACACCTTC,CASSDIWTGQAYRGGYTF
-,-,TRBJ2-7,TRBV4-2,TGTGCCAGCAGCCAAGATCCCTCCTGGGGCGGGGCCTCCTACGAGCAGTACTTC,CASSQDPSWGGASYEQYF
-,TRBD2,TRBJ2-7,TRBV30,TGTGCCTGGGGTTTAGCGGGAGGTCGCTACGAGCAGTACTTC,CAWGLAGGRYEQYF
-,-,TRBJ2-2,TRBV27,TGTGCCAGCAGTTCGGTTGGGGTGACGGTGAACACCGGGGAGCTGTTTTTT,CASSSVGVTVNTGELFF
-,-,TRBJ2-1,TRBV30,TGTGCCTGGAGTGTAGATCTTCCATACAATGAGCAGTTCTTC,CAWSVDLPYNEQFF
-,-,TRBJ2-7,TRBV28,TGTGCCAGCAGTCGACAGTGGGGAGCCTACGAGCAGTACTTC,CASSRQWGAYEQYF
-,TRBD1,TRBJ2-7,TRBV15,TGTGCCACCAGAGGACAGGGTGACGAGCAGTACTTC,CATRGQGDEQYF
-,TRBD1,TRBJ1-6,TRBV6-6,TGTGCCAGCGTCGGACAGGGGAACAATTCACCCCTCCACTTT,CASVGQGNNSPLHF
-,-,TRBJ1-4,TRBV6-1,TGTGCCAGCAGTTTGGGCCCTCTTGAGGGTGAAAAACTGTTTTTT,CASSLGPLEGEKLFF
-,-,TRBJ1-5,TRBV13,TGTGCCAGCAGCTTAGCGGGGGTAAATCAGCCCCAGCATTTT,CASSLAGVNQPQHF
-,TRBD2,TRBJ2-3,TRBV29-1,TGCAGCGCCGATACTAGCGGGGTTAGCACAGATACGCAGTATTTT,CSADTSGVSTDTQYF
-,-,TRBJ1-2,TRBV4-1,TGCGCCAGCAGCCAAGAGGGCAGTAATGGCTACACCTTC,CASSQEGSNGYTF
-,-,TRBJ2-2,TRBV9,TGTGCCAGCAGCCAGAATCCCAGGGCCGGGAACACCGGGGAGCTGTTTTTT,CASSQNPRAGNTGELFF
-,-,TRBJ2-7,TRBV4-1,TGCGCCAGCAGCCCCAAAACGACGCAGGACGGGTACGAGCAGTACTTC,CASSPKTTQDGYEQYF
-,TRBD1,TRBJ2-5,TRBV4-1,TGCGCCAGCAGCCCGAGGACAGGGAGGGAGACCCAGTACTTC,CASSPRTGRETQYF